This T cell receptor beta chain was profiled in a study of T-cell memory formation after mild COVID-19. The CDR3 extends over 17 amino acids. This clonotype was detected a few times. TCRdb used MiXCR to reprocess the 5' RACE reads, holding one entry per CDR3 protein. The profile shows over 350,000 distinct CDR3 sequences, about 16% of them singletons. The J gene is TRBJ2-7, the V gene TRBV21-1. TRBV21-1 is an annotated pseudogene. Input material: PBMCs or a T cell subset sorted from them (not recorded which). The sequence derives from a man aged 18 to 30 who had mild COVID-19 (a few samples of this study predate the infection). Cell type and time point are not known. DNA of the CDR3: TGTGCCAGCAGCTCTCGCAGACCTCTCAGGACCCAAGGTGAGCAGTACGTC. Its translation: CASSSRRPLRTQGEQYV.